This record looks at one TCR beta chain sequence and its context. The antigen is unknown. Trimming took 1 base from V and 0 from J, leaving 16 bases between them. Germline lookup yields CDR1 SEHNR and CDR2 FQNEAQ (reference sequence). This CDR3 has 18 amino acids. The sample belongs to a study of cytomegalovirus exposure and HLA in healthy donors. Notes on the study in general: Later analysis associated a missense DCLRE1C variant with TCR beta V- and J-gene trimming. Later work found most CMV-associated TCR beta chains apparently HLA-restricted.

A multiplex PCR was run with 60 Vbeta primers and 13 Jbeta primers. Sequenced by immunoSEQ multiplex PCR; TCRdb stores in-frame clones only, minus some. Of nearly 200,000 clones listed, roughly four fifths were seen once; the top ten hold 6.5%. The sequence was obtained from a woman between 50 and 59 years old in good health and CMV-seropositive. V and J are TRBV7-9 and TRBJ1-3, with TRBD1 as a possible D gene (6 bases). The sequenced sample consisted of PBMCs. The CDR3 DNA is TGTGCCAGCAGCTTAGAGTCTCGGGGGGGCCTCTCTGGAAACACCATATATTTT. It is translated as CASSLESRGGLSGNTIYF.